This T cell receptor beta chain is from a study of blood T cell dynamics during melanoma immunotherapy. Overall study findings and caveats: Whether repertoire-driving clones were melanoma-specific could not be determined. Unlike progressors, later disease-control patients had W3 repertoires gaining clonality or diversity.

Described time point: week 3, after first cycle of checkpoint inhibitor. Response was assessed by RECIST 1.1 at 12 weeks, except a couple of rapid progressors. The CDR3 runs 14 residues. Trimming took 7 bases from V and 8 from J, leaving 20 bases between them. Looked up from germline, CDR1 is MNHNS and CDR2 is SASEGT. DNA loading was fixed at about 380 ng for all bulk PBMC samples. Measured with immunoSEQ multiplex PCR; TCRdb has only the in-frame clones, and not every one. The table shows about 11,000 clones, with 70% to 90% occurring only once. To note about this clone: What it recognizes is unknown.

The V call is TRBV6-1, the J call TRBJ1-1, with D hard to call. The starting material was blood, obtained from a patient treated with checkpoint blockade. The sequence was obtained from a human donor with melanoma. The CDR3 loop is CASKREASLLEAFF. As DNA, the CDR3 is TGTGCCAGCAAACGGGAGGCGAGTCTTTTAGAAGCTTTCTTT.